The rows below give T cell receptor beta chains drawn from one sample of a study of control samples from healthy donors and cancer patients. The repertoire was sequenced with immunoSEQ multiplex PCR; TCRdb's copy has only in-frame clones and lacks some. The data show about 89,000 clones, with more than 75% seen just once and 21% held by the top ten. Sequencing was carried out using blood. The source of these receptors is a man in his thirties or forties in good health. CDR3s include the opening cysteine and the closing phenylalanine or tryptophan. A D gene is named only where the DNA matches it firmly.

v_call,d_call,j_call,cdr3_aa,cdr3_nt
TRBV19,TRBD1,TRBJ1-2,CASKGTGLYGYTF,TGTGCCAGTAAAGGGACAGGGCTCTATGGCTACACCTTC
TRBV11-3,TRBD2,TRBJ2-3,CASSLGGRATDTQYF,TGTGCCAGCAGCTTAGGCGGGAGGGCTACAGATACGCAGTATTTT
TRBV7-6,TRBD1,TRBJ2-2,CASSVGQGGTGELFF,TGTGCCAGCAGCGTGGGACAGGGAGGCACCGGGGAGCTGTTTTTT
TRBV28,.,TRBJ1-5,CASSFTDSNQPQHF,TGTGCCAGCAGTTTTACCGATAGCAATCAGCCCCAGCATTTT
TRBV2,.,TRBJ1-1,CASSTSEGRTEAFF,TGTGCCAGCAGTACCTCAGAGGGGCGGACTGAAGCTTTCTTT
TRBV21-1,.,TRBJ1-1,CASSNTVGQALTEAFF,TGTGCCAGCAGCAACACGGTAGGACAAGCGTTAACTGAAGCTTTCTTT
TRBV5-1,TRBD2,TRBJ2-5,CASSLGGLAGYQETQYF,TGCGCCAGCAGCTTGGGGGGACTAGCGGGGTACCAAGAGACCCAGTACTTC
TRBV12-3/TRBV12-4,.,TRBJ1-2,CASSFQGFYGYTF,TGTGCCAGCAGTTTCCAGGGTTTCTATGGCTACACCTTC
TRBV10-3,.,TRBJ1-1,CAISGGVRWTFF,TGTGCCATCAGTGGTGGGGTAAGGTGGACTTTCTTT
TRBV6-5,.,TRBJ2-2,CASRDGTTNTGELFF,TGTGCCAGCAGAGACGGGACAACGAACACCGGGGAGCTGTTTTTT
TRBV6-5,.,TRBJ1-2,CASSYLRPNYGYTF,TGTGCCAGCAGTTACTTACGACCTAACTATGGCTACACCTTC
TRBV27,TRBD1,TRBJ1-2,CASSSPNRGNNYGYTF,TGTGCCAGCAGTTCCCCCAACAGGGGAAATAACTATGGCTACACCTTC
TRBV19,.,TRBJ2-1,CASSIDPAGAKGEQFF,TGTGCCAGTAGTATAGATCCGGCGGGGGCGAAAGGGGAGCAGTTCTTC
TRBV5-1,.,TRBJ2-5,CASSLTGQPPQETQYF,TGCGCCAGCAGCTTAACGGGACAACCCCCCCAAGAGACCCAGTACTTC